A selection of T cell receptor beta chains follows, all from one sample in a study of blood T cells in healthy people across ages. TCRdb redid the calling of the 5' RACE reads with MiXCR, one entry per CDR3 protein. Of roughly 2 million distinct CDR3 sequences in the sample, about 50% are singletons; the top ten hold approximately 2.1%. Sequencing was performed on blood. The receptor source for this set is a woman in her 40s in good health. Both conserved end residues are part of each CDR3. Fields, in order: D gene, clone size, V gene, J gene, CDR3 protein, CDR3 DNA. A D gene is named only where the DNA matches it firmly. Rows may omit the clone size; those that give it use once, few, many or a size class.

NA	NA	TRBV16	TRBJ2-7	CASSQFGLETGEQYF	TGTGCCAGCAGCCAATTCGGGCTAGAGACGGGAGAGCAGTACTTC
TRBD1	NA	TRBV4-1	TRBJ2-7	CASSQTGQGLSYEQYF	TGCGCCAGCAGCCAAACGGGACAGGGTCTCTCCTACGAGCAGTACTTC
TRBD2	few	TRBV3-1	TRBJ2-7	CASSQPGRGARVYF	TGTGCCAGCAGCCAACCCGGGCGGGGGGCAAGAGTGTACTTC
NA	NA	TRBV5-1	TRBJ2-3	CASSLTGIGDTQYF	TGCGCCAGCAGCTTGACAGGGATCGGAGATACGCAGTATTTT
TRBD2	NA	TRBV5-1	TRBJ2-3	CATREEAFTDTQYF	TGCGCCACCCGGGAGGAGGCCTTCACAGATACGCAGTATTTT
TRBD2	NA	TRBV7-2	TRBJ2-1	CASSTRQRGGPNNEQFF	TGTGCCAGCAGCACACGCCAGCGGGGGGGCCCAAACAATGAGCAGTTCTTC
NA	NA	TRBV4-1	TRBJ2-7	CASSQQGRSGYEQYF	TGCGCCAGCAGCCAACAGGGGAGATCGGGCTACGAGCAGTACTTC
NA	NA	TRBV5-1	TRBJ1-2	CASSVDWVQGYTF	TGCGCCAGCAGCGTGGACTGGGTTCAGGGCTACACCTTC
NA	NA	TRBV5-1	TRBJ2-3	CASSFQVRGATDTQYF	TGCGCCAGCAGCTTCCAAGTTCGGGGGGCCACAGATACGCAGTATTTT
NA	few	TRBV6-1	TRBJ1-2	CASSGGNRNYGYTF	TGTGCCAGCAGTGGCGGGAACCGCAACTATGGCTACACCTTC
NA	few	TRBV20-1	TRBJ2-3	CSARDSIRDPTDTQYF	TGCAGTGCTAGAGATTCGATCAGGGACCCCACAGATACGCAGTATTTT
NA	NA	TRBV6-5	TRBJ2-2	CASSFPVTGELFF	TGTGCCAGCAGTTTCCCGGTCACCGGGGAGCTGTTTTTT
NA	NA	TRBV7-2	TRBJ2-7	CASSSGRSAVDYEQYF	TGTGCCAGCAGCTCAGGACGGTCAGCAGTAGACTACGAGCAGTACTTC
TRBD1	NA	TRBV4-2	TRBJ1-4	CASSPLRDRERTNEKLFF	TGTGCCAGCAGCCCCCTTAGGGACAGGGAGAGGACTAATGAAAAACTGTTTTTT
NA	NA	TRBV6-2/TRBV6-3	TRBJ2-2	CASSYSGLSGELFF	TGTGCCAGCAGTTACTCCGGTCTCTCCGGGGAGCTGTTTTTT
NA	NA	TRBV20-1	TRBJ1-1	CSAPKGESTEAFF	TGCAGTGCCCCGAAGGGCGAATCAACTGAAGCTTTCTTT
NA	NA	TRBV6-2/TRBV6-3	TRBJ2-5	CASSKSTGRINRETQYF	TGTGCCAGCAGTAAGTCCACAGGACGGATTAACCGAGAGACCCAGTACTTC
NA	few	TRBV29-1	TRBJ2-4	CSVEDPRARAKNIQYF	TGCAGCGTTGAAGATCCCCGGGCCAGAGCCAAAAACATTCAGTACTTC
TRBD2	NA	TRBV7-3	TRBJ2-1	CASSMTSGGALNEQFF	TGTGCCAGCAGCATGACTAGCGGGGGGGCATTGAATGAGCAGTTCTTC
TRBD1	once	TRBV5-5	TRBJ2-5	CASSWGTGRETQYF	TGTGCCAGCAGCTGGGGGACAGGGCGTGAGACCCAGTACTTC
NA	NA	TRBV4-2	TRBJ2-5	CASSQDRSEETQYF	TGTGCCAGCAGCCAAGATAGGTCGGAAGAGACCCAGTACTTC
TRBD1	many	TRBV28	TRBJ2-5	CASSLDRVKETQYF	TGTGCCAGCAGTTTAGACAGGGTGAAAGAGACCCAGTACTTC
NA	NA	TRBV12-3/TRBV12-4	TRBJ1-2	CASSLVPPGYTF	TGTGCCAGCAGTTTAGTCCCCCCTGGCTACACCTTC
NA	many	TRBV2	TRBJ2-5	CASSFLVTQYF	TGTGCCAGCAGTTTTCTGGTGACCCAGTACTTC
NA	few	TRBV7-2	TRBJ2-1	CASSSRRGGNEQFF	TGTGCCAGCAGCTCCAGGAGGGGGGGGAATGAGCAGTTCTTC
TRBD2	NA	TRBV2	TRBJ2-5	CASSGGLAQETQYF	TGTGCCAGCAGTGGCGGACTAGCCCAAGAGACCCAGTACTTC
NA	NA	TRBV20-1	TRBJ2-7	CSALVPSYEQYF	TGCAGTGCCCTTGTCCCCTCCTACGAGCAGTACTTC
NA	few	TRBV5-1	TRBJ1-2	CASSLAFQGRDGGYTF	TGCGCCAGCAGCTTGGCTTTCCAAGGGAGGGATGGTGGCTACACCTTC
NA	few	TRBV7-2	TRBJ1-2	CASSLGYSNYGYTF	TGTGCCAGCAGCTTAGGTTACAGTAACTATGGCTACACCTTC
NA	few	TRBV4-1	TRBJ2-3	CASSQDWGIDTQYF	TGCGCCAGCAGCCAAGATTGGGGTATAGATACGCAGTATTTT
NA	NA	TRBV7-6	TRBJ2-7	CASSLEQVGYEQYF	TGTGCCAGCAGCTTAGAACAGGTCGGCTACGAGCAGTACTTC
NA	NA	TRBV29-1	TRBJ2-7	CSVVGQGQLGAEQYF	TGCAGCGTTGTCGGGCAGGGGCAATTAGGAGCCGAGCAGTACTTC
NA	NA	TRBV2	TRBJ1-5	CASSERTSDRRQPQHF	TGTGCCAGCAGTGAACGGACGTCTGACAGGCGACAGCCCCAGCATTTT
TRBD1	few	TRBV7-9	TRBJ2-7	CASSQGQGSSYEQYF	TGTGCCAGCAGCCAGGGACAGGGTAGCTCCTACGAGCAGTACTTC
TRBD1	NA	TRBV20-1	TRBJ1-2	CSAPEPVPGGVYGYTF	TGCAGTGCTCCCGAACCGGTCCCAGGGGGCGTCTATGGCTACACCTTC
NA	few	TRBV12-3/TRBV12-4	TRBJ2-5	CASSPSSDGTQYF	TGTGCCAGCAGCCCCTCCTCTGACGGGACCCAGTACTTC
NA	once	TRBV9	TRBJ2-1	CASSLPGAGASYNEQFF	TGTGCCAGCAGCCTCCCGGGGGCGGGGGCATCGTACAATGAGCAGTTCTTC
NA	NA	TRBV5-1	TRBJ2-1	CASSLVRENEQFF	TGCGCCAGCAGCTTGGTTAGGGAAAATGAGCAGTTCTTC
NA	NA	TRBV25-1	TRBJ1-2	CASSVTRERATDGYTF	TGTGCCAGCAGTGTAACCAGGGAGCGAGCGACTGATGGCTACACCTTC
NA	few	TRBV11-1	TRBJ2-3	CASRPREGGDTQYF	TGTGCCAGCCGCCCCAGGGAAGGAGGAGATACGCAGTATTTT
NA	NA	TRBV10-3	TRBJ1-1	CAISEADTEAFF	TGTGCCATCAGTGAGGCGGACACTGAAGCTTTCTTT
NA	NA	TRBV4-2	TRBJ2-2	CASSSGLYTGELFF	TGTGCCAGCAGCTCGGGACTCTACACCGGGGAGCTGTTTTTT
TRBD2	few	TRBV7-9	TRBJ2-1	CASSPGRGGEYNEQFF	TGTGCCAGCAGCCCGGGGAGGGGCGGTGAATACAATGAGCAGTTCTTC
TRBD2	NA	TRBV20-1	TRBJ2-4	CSAAPPGRATKNIQYF	TGCAGTGCCGCCCCCCCAGGGAGGGCGACCAAAAACATTCAGTACTTC
TRBD1	NA	TRBV4-1	TRBJ1-4	CASSQSGTGADKLFF	TGCGCCAGCAGCCAATCGGGGACAGGGGCAGATAAACTGTTTTTT
NA	NA	TRBV27	TRBJ2-7	CASSSQVGYYEQYF	TGTGCCAGCAGTTCTCAGGTAGGGTACTACGAGCAGTACTTC
NA	few	TRBV29-1	TRBJ2-7	CSVDGGFSSYEQYF	TGCAGCGTTGATGGCGGATTCAGCTCCTACGAGCAGTACTTC
TRBD2	few	TRBV6-2/TRBV6-3	TRBJ2-7	CASSSSGNVYEQYF	TGTGCCAGCAGTTCCAGCGGGAATGTGTACGAGCAGTACTTC
TRBD1	few	TRBV7-8	TRBJ1-5	CASSNGQGEQPQHF	TGTGCCAGCAGCAACGGACAGGGTGAACAGCCCCAGCATTTT